The text below deals with one T cell receptor (beta chain). Its antigen is as yet unknown. This entry is derived from a study of shared clonotypes between healthy human individuals. Background on the study: Aged between 18 and 49, the donors were a couple of women and three men.

The germline V and J ends were trimmed by 6 bases and 5 bases, with 13 bases remaining between them. The CDR3 length is 13 residues. Germline-derived CDR1 and CDR2 are LNHDA and SQIVND (reference sequence). Findings and limits, study-wide: The authors expected sequencing depth to affect clonotype sharing among donors.

In replicate PCRs of unsorted PBMC, about 320 ng DNA, 25,000 to 35,000 T cell genomes, was used. Ten immunoSEQ deep assay plates held the unsorted PBMC DNA. The method was immunoSEQ multiplex PCR; TCRdb's version includes in-frame clones alone and lacks a portion of them. In the table there are roughly 490,000 clones, around 80% of which are singletons. The chain links TRBV19 to TRBJ2-5, with a weak D call TRBD1 (6 bases). This receptor was identified in a woman between 35 and 50 years old in good health. Some clones in this sample may be carry-over from other donors' samples. Sequencing was performed on PBMCs. CDR3 coding DNA: TGTGCCAGTAGCCTGGGGGCTTGGGAGACCCAGTACTTC. It encodes CASSLGAWETQYF.